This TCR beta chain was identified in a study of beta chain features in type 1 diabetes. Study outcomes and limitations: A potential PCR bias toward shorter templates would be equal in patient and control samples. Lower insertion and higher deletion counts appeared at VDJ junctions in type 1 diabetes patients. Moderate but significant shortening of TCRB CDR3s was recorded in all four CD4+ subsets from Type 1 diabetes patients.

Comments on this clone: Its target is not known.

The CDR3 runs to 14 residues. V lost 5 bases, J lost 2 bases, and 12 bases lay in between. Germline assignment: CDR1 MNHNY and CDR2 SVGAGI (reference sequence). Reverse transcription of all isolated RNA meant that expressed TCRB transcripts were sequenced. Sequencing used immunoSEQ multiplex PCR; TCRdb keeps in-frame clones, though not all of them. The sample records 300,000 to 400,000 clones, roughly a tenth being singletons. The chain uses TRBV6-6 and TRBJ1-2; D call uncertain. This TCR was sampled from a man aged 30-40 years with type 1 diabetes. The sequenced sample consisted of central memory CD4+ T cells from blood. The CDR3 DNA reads TGTGCCAGCAGTGCGGATTACCGGAACTATGGCTACACCTTC. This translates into CASSADYRNYGYTF.